These T cell receptor beta chains were read from a single sample in a study of T cells in Graves' hyperthyroidism and ophthalmopathy. TCRdb reprocessed the multiplex PCR reads with MiXCR, giving one entry per CDR3 protein. The sample holds about 300,000 distinct CDR3 sequences, around 20% seen once. Sequenced: blood. All receptors come from a man aged 45-65 years with Graves' ophthalmopathy. The CDR3 runs from the conserved cysteine through the conserved F or W. The D gene is left open where the match is weak. Expanded clones get a size class; other rows say once, few or many, or leave the size out.

D gene	J gene	V gene	clone size	CDR3 protein	CDR3 DNA
-	TRBJ2-7	TRBV28	many	CASSLIRGGNPNLSYEQYF	TGTGCCAGCAGTTTAATTCGAGGCGGGAACCCGAATTTATCCTACGAGCAGTACTTC
-	TRBJ1-6	TRBV20-1	few	CSARDHGGPSSPLHF	TGCAGTGCTAGAGATCATGGGGGGCCGAGCTCACCCCTCCACTTT
-	TRBJ2-5	TRBV28	few	CASSPGSRRETQYF	TGTGCCAGCAGCCCAGGGAGTAGGAGGGAGACCCAGTACTTC
TRBD2	TRBJ2-7	TRBV12-3/TRBV12-4	many	CASSFRLAGSSYEQYF	TGTGCCAGCAGTTTCAGACTAGCGGGTTCCTCCTACGAGCAGTACTTC
-	TRBJ2-5	TRBV11-2	many	CASSSVGGPGTQYF	TGTGCCAGCAGTTCCGTGGGGGGGCCAGGGACCCAGTACTTC
TRBD1	TRBJ2-7	TRBV20-1	many	CSAGTGLGEQYF	TGCAGTGCTGGGACAGGGCTCGGCGAGCAGTACTTC
-	TRBJ2-1	TRBV27	few	CASSLPGHTYNEQFF	TGTGCCAGCAGCCTACCGGGACACACATACAATGAGCAGTTCTTC
TRBD1	TRBJ2-5	TRBV7-3	many	CASSYGAGQGQETQYF	TGTGCCAGCAGCTACGGGGCCGGACAGGGGCAAGAGACCCAGTACTTC
TRBD2	TRBJ2-5	TRBV5-1	-	CASSRLAGGGETQYF	TGCGCCAGCAGCCGCCTAGCGGGAGGAGGGGAGACCCAGTACTTC
TRBD1	TRBJ1-1	TRBV20-1	few	CSANPPGGEGYTEAFF	TGCAGTGCTAACCCGCCAGGGGGCGAGGGGTACACTGAAGCTTTCTTT
-	TRBJ2-5	TRBV29-1	-	CSVEDETGQETQYF	TGCAGCGTTGAAGATGAGACGGGCCAAGAGACCCAGTACTTC
TRBD2	TRBJ2-1	TRBV5-1	-	CASSLAGVAGGDEQFF	TGCGCCAGCAGCTTGGCCGGAGTAGCGGGAGGAGATGAGCAGTTCTTC
-	TRBJ2-7	TRBV2	many	CASSSTGPQGYEQYF	TGTGCCAGCAGCAGCACGGGACCCCAGGGGTACGAGCAGTACTTC
-	TRBJ1-5	TRBV28	many	CASSPTGYSNQPQHF	TGTGCCAGCAGTCCGACAGGTTATAGCAATCAGCCCCAGCATTTT
-	TRBJ1-4	TRBV28	few	CASSLVGRYGEKLFF	TGTGCCAGCAGTTTAGTGGGGAGGTACGGGGAAAAACTGTTTTTT
-	TRBJ2-5	TRBV28	few	CASSLQRFQETQYF	TGTGCCAGCAGTTTGCAGCGGTTCCAAGAGACCCAGTACTTC
-	TRBJ1-1	TRBV6-2/TRBV6-3	once	CASSNTGSTEAFF	TGTGCCAGCAGTAATACAGGGAGCACTGAAGCTTTCTTT
TRBD2	TRBJ2-1	TRBV6-1	-	CASSPGTSGLLAGEQFF	TGTGCCAGCAGTCCCGGGACTAGCGGCCTCCTTGCCGGTGAGCAGTTCTTC
TRBD2	TRBJ2-4	TRBV3-1	many	CASSHGGNIQYF	TGTGCCAGCAGCCACGGGGGGAACATTCAGTACTTC
-	TRBJ2-1	TRBV20-1	few	CSARVRAAAEFF	TGCAGTGCTAGGGTACGGGCCGCGGCGGAGTTCTTC
-	TRBJ2-2	TRBV5-1	few	CASKQGETIHTGELFF	TGCGCCAGTAAACAGGGAGAAACTATCCACACCGGGGAGCTGTTTTTT
TRBD2	TRBJ2-7	TRBV27	few	CASMTSGRSYEQYF	TGTGCCAGCATGACTAGCGGGAGGTCATACGAGCAGTACTTC
-	TRBJ1-1	TRBV7-2	-	CASSPRRQNTEAFF	TGTGCCAGCAGCCCCCGGCGACAAAACACTGAAGCTTTCTTT
TRBD1	TRBJ2-5	TRBV12-3/TRBV12-4	few	CASSPGGEETQYF	TGTGCCAGCAGCCCAGGGGGCGAAGAGACCCAGTACTTC
TRBD2	TRBJ2-5	TRBV13	-	CASSLGGGRRVQETQYF	TGTGCCAGCAGCTTAGGAGGCGGGAGAAGGGTACAAGAGACCCAGTACTTC
-	TRBJ2-1	TRBV7-3	-	CASSLTARSHNEQFF	TGTGCCAGCAGCTTAACCGCAAGATCTCATAATGAGCAGTTCTTC
TRBD2	TRBJ2-1	TRBV7-8	-	CASSLARTSGRLQFF	TGTGCCAGCAGCTTAGCGAGAACTAGCGGGAGGTTGCAGTTCTTC
-	TRBJ2-5	TRBV28	-	CASRTDEWGLQETQYF	TGTGCCAGCAGAACGGATGAGTGGGGACTTCAAGAGACCCAGTACTTC
-	TRBJ1-6	TRBV5-1	-	CASSSLGGDNSPLHF	TGCGCCAGCAGCTCGCTCGGGGGAGATAATTCACCCCTCCACTTT
TRBD1	TRBJ1-1	TRBV19	few	CASSNTGGQTEAFF	TGTGCCAGTAGTAATACAGGGGGTCAAACTGAAGCTTTCTTT
-	TRBJ2-3	TRBV11-2	-	CASSLGQLAVRTDTQYF	TGTGCCAGCAGCTTAGGGCAACTAGCTGTCCGCACAGATACGCAGTATTTT
-	TRBJ2-1	TRBV4-2	-	CASSQDVTLASYNEQFF	TGTGCCAGCAGCCAAGATGTTACGCTAGCGTCATACAATGAGCAGTTCTTC
-	TRBJ2-1	TRBV7-9	-	CASSLAATGYNEQFF	TGTGCCAGCAGCTTAGCGGCAACAGGGTACAATGAGCAGTTCTTC
-	TRBJ2-1	TRBV9	many	CASSVSAGQQFF	TGTGCCAGCAGCGTATCAGCGGGCCAGCAGTTCTTC
-	TRBJ2-1	TRBV5-1	many	CASSLARNEQFF	TGCGCCAGCAGCTTGGCCCGGAATGAGCAGTTCTTC
-	TRBJ1-3	TRBV18	-	CASSPPGLTGNTIYF	TGTGCCAGCTCACCGCCGGGTCTTACTGGAAACACCATATATTTT
-	TRBJ2-1	TRBV6-1	-	CASSYAGPGEQFF	TGTGCCAGCAGTTATGCGGGACCGGGTGAGCAGTTCTTC
-	TRBJ2-7	TRBV9	-	CASSVAGGMAYEQYF	TGTGCCAGCAGCGTAGCGGGCGGGATGGCCTACGAGCAGTACTTC
TRBD1	TRBJ2-7	TRBV6-1	few	CASRGQGRGEQYF	TGTGCCAGCAGAGGACAGGGAAGAGGCGAGCAGTACTTC
-	TRBJ2-1	TRBV10-3	-	CAISESGREANEQFF	TGTGCCATCAGTGAATCCGGGAGAGAAGCCAATGAGCAGTTCTTC
TRBD1	TRBJ2-1	TRBV30	many	CAWSTRQGKFF	TGTGCCTGGAGTACCCGACAGGGGAAGTTCTTC
TRBD2	TRBJ2-2	TRBV28	many	CASSPSGGTGELFF	TGTGCCAGCAGTCCTAGCGGGGGGACCGGGGAGCTGTTTTTT
TRBD2	TRBJ2-2	TRBV28	many	CASSFVRELTGELFF	TGTGCCAGCAGTTTCGTGCGGGAGCTCACCGGGGAGCTGTTTTTT
-	TRBJ2-7	TRBV28	many	CASLKTGRLLYEQYF	TGTGCCAGTCTTAAAACAGGGCGGCTCCTCTACGAGCAGTACTTC
-	TRBJ2-3	TRBV20-1	many	CSARVLDTQYF	TGCAGTGCTAGGGTCCTGGATACGCAGTATTTT
-	TRBJ1-3	TRBV30	-	CAWSLVVGRSLGNTIYF	TGTGCCTGGAGTTTAGTTGTTGGACGTTCCTTGGGAAACACCATATATTTT
-	TRBJ2-2	TRBV18	many	CASSPTRRNTGELFF	TGTGCCAGCTCACCTACCCGACGGAACACCGGGGAGCTGTTTTTT
-	TRBJ2-1	TRBV4-1	few	CASSQGSDYDSYNEQFF	TGCGCCAGCAGCCAGGGCAGCGATTATGACTCCTACAATGAGCAGTTCTTC
-	TRBJ2-3	TRBV5-4	few	CAGGETTQYF	TGTGCCGGTGGGGAGACTACGCAGTATTTT
TRBD1	TRBJ2-1	TRBV30	many	CAQTGTGRWNEQFF	TGTGCCCAAACCGGGACAGGGAGATGGAATGAGCAGTTCTTC
-	TRBJ1-2	TRBV5-1	many	CASSLETGYGYTF	TGCGCCAGCAGCTTGGAAACGGGCTATGGCTACACCTTC
-	TRBJ2-1	TRBV2	-	CANSGGQGATYNEQFF	TGTGCCAACAGCGGGGGTCAGGGGGCAACCTACAATGAGCAGTTCTTC
TRBD1	TRBJ1-1	TRBV4-1	few	CASSYRGQGAFLNTEAFF	TGCGCCAGCAGCTACCGAGGACAGGGGGCATTTTTGAACACTGAAGCTTTCTTT
-	TRBJ2-7	TRBV19	-	CASSIGTNHEQYF	TGTGCCAGTAGTATCGGGACAAACCACGAGCAGTACTTC
-	TRBJ1-2	TRBV6-1	-	CASSEGGQDYGYTF	TGTGCCAGCAGTGAGGGGGGGCAGGACTATGGCTACACCTTC